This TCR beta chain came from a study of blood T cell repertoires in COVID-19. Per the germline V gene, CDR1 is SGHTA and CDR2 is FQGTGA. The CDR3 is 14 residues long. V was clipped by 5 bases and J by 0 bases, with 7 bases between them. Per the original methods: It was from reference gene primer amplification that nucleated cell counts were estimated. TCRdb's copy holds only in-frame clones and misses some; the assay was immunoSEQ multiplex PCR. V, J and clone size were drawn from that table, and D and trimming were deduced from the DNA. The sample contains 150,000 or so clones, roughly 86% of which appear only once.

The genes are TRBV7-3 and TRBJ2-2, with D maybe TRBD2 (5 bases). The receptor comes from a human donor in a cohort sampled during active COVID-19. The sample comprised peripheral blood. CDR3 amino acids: CASSGRANTGELFF. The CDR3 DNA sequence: TGTGCCAGCAGCGGGAGAGCGAACACCGGGGAGCTGTTTTTT.